These T cell receptor beta chains were read from a single sample in a study of T-cell memory formation after mild COVID-19. In TCRdb, the 5' RACE reads were re-called with MiXCR into one record per CDR3 protein. The data show some 330,000 distinct CDR3 sequences, roughly 21% seen once. Sequencing was performed on PBMCs or a T cell subset sorted from them (not recorded which). All receptors derive from an adult woman who had mild COVID-19 (a few samples of this study predate the infection). Cell type and time point are not known. Both conserved end residues are part of each CDR3. The order of the fields is V gene, J gene, clone size, D gene, CDR3 protein, CDR3 DNA. A D gene is named only where the DNA matches it firmly. Clone size appears in some rows only: once, few, many, or a class for an expanded clone.

>TRBV5-1|TRBJ1-5|.|TRBD1
CASSLGAGGSEPQHF
TGCGCCAGCAGCTTGGGTGCAGGGGGCTCAGAGCCCCAGCATTTT
>TRBV7-2|TRBJ2-7|many|TRBD2
CASSSSGRNVNEQYF
TGTGCCAGCAGCTCCAGCGGGAGAAACGTCAACGAGCAGTACTTC
>TRBV5-5|TRBJ1-2|.|.
CASKLEASSGYTF
TGTGCCAGCAAACTAGAAGCCTCGTCGGGCTACACCTTC
>TRBV10-3|TRBJ2-5|.|TRBD1
CAISEGQGETQYF
TGTGCCATCAGTGAGGGACAGGGGGAGACCCAGTACTTC
>TRBV2|TRBJ2-5|few|.
CASSVPQGLETQYF
TGTGCCAGCAGTGTACCACAGGGATTAGAGACCCAGTACTTC
>TRBV5-1|TRBJ2-1|.|TRBD1
CASRPDRGATNEQFF
TGCGCCAGCAGACCGGACAGGGGGGCTACCAATGAGCAGTTCTTC
>TRBV5-1|TRBJ2-2|few|TRBD1
CASSLPGQGVTGELFF
TGCGCCAGCAGCTTGCCGGGACAGGGGGTCACCGGGGAGCTGTTTTTT
>TRBV7-2|TRBJ1-1|few|.
CASSRRALNTEAFF
TGTGCCAGCAGCCGCCGGGCCCTGAACACTGAAGCTTTCTTT
>TRBV20-1|TRBJ2-7|few|.
CSATRGTGGYEQYF
TGCAGTGCTACGCGCGGGACCGGAGGCTACGAGCAGTACTTC
>TRBV3-1|TRBJ2-3|few|.
CASSQSRGWITDTQYF
TGTGCCAGCAGCCAGTCCAGAGGGTGGATCACAGATACGCAGTATTTT
>TRBV21-1|TRBJ1-4|few|.
CASSPGAHLMKNCFF
.
>TRBV29-1|TRBJ2-3|.|.
CSVEDLDSYTDTQYF
TGCAGCGTTGAAGATCTTGACAGCTACACAGATACGCAGTATTTT
>TRBV7-9|TRBJ2-7|few|.
CASSASLGTARSEQYF
TGTGCCAGCAGCGCCTCCTTGGGGACCGCCAGGTCCGAGCAGTACTTC
>TRBV29-1|TRBJ2-7|few|.
CSVETGAHEQYF
TGCAGCGTTGAGACGGGGGCCCACGAGCAGTACTTC
>TRBV2|TRBJ2-5|.|TRBD1
CASRLQGVPQETQYF
TGTGCCAGCCGTCTACAGGGGGTCCCTCAAGAGACCCAGTACTTC
>TRBV7-3|TRBJ2-3|many|TRBD2
CASSLTFSGGGSTDTQYF
TGTGCCAGCAGCTTAACGTTCAGCGGGGGTGGGAGCACAGATACGCAGTATTTT